The clone carrying this TCR beta chain was picked up one time. In the original workflow: Scientists estimated how many nucleated cells there were by amplifying reference gene primers. Profiled with immunoSEQ multiplex PCR; TCRdb holds only in-frame clones, not every one. The V and J calls and clone size were taken over from that table, and D and trimming were inferred from the DNA. The sample includes roughly 220,000 clones, around 86% seen only once; the top ten take about 9.4%. Enrolled during active infection, Seattle patients were then followed longitudinally. This specimen comes from a study of blood T cell repertoires in COVID-19. Looking at the study overall: Sites across the United States, Italy and Spain contributed samples from acute and convalescent COVID-19. PBMCs, B-cell-depleted T cells, or T cells provided the cDNA or gDNA that made up the material.

Germline CDR1 SGHAT, CDR2 FQNNGV. The ends lost 2 bases at V and 0 bases at J; junction bases unmatched: 3. This CDR3 contains 15 residues. The chain combines TRBV11-2 with TRBJ1-1, with 7 positions matching TRBD1. This sequence originates from a woman aged 45-65 years with COVID-19, enrolled during active disease. Specimen: peripheral blood. CDR3 in DNA: TGTGCCAGCAGCTTAAACAGGGGATTGAACACTGAAGCTTTCTTT. Residues: CASSLNRGLNTEAFF.